This T cell receptor beta chain stems from a study of T cells after yellow fever vaccination. Study in general: The SMART-Seq v4 Ultra Low Input method served to prepare the low-cell-number fractions. Study-wide findings and caveats: The bulk population could contribute abundant contaminating clonotypes to FACS-sorted repertoires. Reappearance after the booster was observed for most primary-vaccination clones (roughly 95% CD4, less than 90% CD8).

About this clonotype: Its target is unknown.

TCRdb re-analysed the 5' RACE reads in MiXCR, keeping a single row per CDR3 protein. The table records some 350,000 distinct CDR3 sequences, roughly 4% of them present only once. The sequenced sample was PBMCs, obtained 5 days after the yellow fever booster vaccination. This clonotype originated in a young man who received the YFV17D yellow fever vaccine.

CDR3 sequence reads: CASSQEGTGADGYTF. The CDR3 bases are TGCGCCAGCAGCCAAGAAGGGACAGGGGCAGATGGCTACACCTTC. V gene TRBV4-1 combines with J gene TRBJ1-2; the match to TRBD1 covers 10 bases. Losses at the gene ends were 0 bases for V and 6 bases for J; bases not matched to a gene: 4. Germline V CDR1 and CDR2: MGHRA, YSYEKL. This CDR3 comprises 15 residues.